Listed here are 5 T cell receptor beta chains from one sample, sequenced in a study of T cell clonality in common variable immunodeficiency. Findings of the study overall: Reportedly, TCR beta sequences from common variable immunodeficiency showed fewer deletions and N-nucleotide insertions.

Antigens of these TCRs are unknown. TCRdb keeps only in-frame clones here, not all; method: immunoSEQ multiplex PCR. This sample carries about 30,000 clones, none of them present only once. The sequencing sample was made of peripheral blood mononuclear cells. These receptors were taken from a human donor with common variable immunodeficiency.

This clone has a count of ten or more. Coverage ceases 3 residues before the CDR3 finishes, and the germline J gene fills in the end. The chain couples TRBV30 to TRBJ2-5, with a weak D call TRBD1 (7 bases). There are 14 residues in the CDR3. V was cut by 0 bases and J by 4 bases, with 12 bases left in between. Germline CDR1 and CDR2: GTSNPN and SVGIG (reference sequence). Incomplete CDR3 DNA: TGTGCCTGGAGTGTTGGAGGGGGCGTAGAGACC. Translation: CAWSVGGGVET. The whole CDR3 is CAWSVGGGVETQYF. Combining the CDR3 with reference TRBV30 and TRBJ2-5 gives the whole variable domain SQTIHQWPATLVQPVGSPLSLECTVEGTSNPNLYWYRQAAGRGLQLLFYSVGIGQISSEVPQNLSASRPQDRQFILSSKKLLLSDSGFYLCAWSVGGGVETQYFGPGTRLLVL.

This clone was observed at least ten times. The sequenced fragment ends 3 residues before the CDR3 boundary, so the rest is inferred from the germline J gene. V is TRBV19 and J is TRBJ2-1; D is possibly TRBD2 (6 bases). With 5 bases removed from V and 7 bases from J, the gap between germline ends came to 18 bases. The CDR3 is 15 amino acids. Germline CDR1 reads LNHDA; CDR2 reads SQIVND (reference sequence). CDR3 bases read: TGTGCCAGTAGTTGGGGCGGGGCCGAGCGGAATGAG. This translates into CASSWGGAERNE. The CDR3 in full is CASSWGGAERNEQFF.

This clone was seen more than once but under ten times. The read terminates 3 residues ahead of where the CDR3 ends, so the germline J gene completes it. The chain employs TRBV11-2 and TRBJ1-1; 7 bases agree with TRBD1. The CDR3 is 12 residues long. Germline V lookup: CDR1 SGHAT, CDR2 FQNNGV. CDR3 DNA, as far as it was read: TGTGCCAGCAGCCCCAGACAGGGTAAG. Translation gives CASSPRQGK. The full-length CDR3 reads as CASSPRQGKAFF.

This clone was recorded many times. The read terminates 3 residues before the CDR3 end, so the remaining end is supplied by the germline J gene. The V and J genes are TRBV10-1 and TRBJ2-2; 9 nucleotides align to TRBD2. J lost 1 base, V lost 6 bases, and 0 bases had no gene match. The CDR3 extends over 14 amino acids. CDR1 WNHNN and CDR2 SYGVQD come from the germline V gene (reference sequence). CDR3 protein: CASRRGGNTGELFF. The covered CDR3 bases are TGCGCCAGCAGGCGGGGGGGGAACACCGGGGAG.

Concerning this clone: Compared with germline, one end of the junction differs, possibly owing to a read error. The CDR3 is cut off 3 residues early in the read; its end comes from the germline J gene. The rearrangement joins TRBV5-1 to TRBJ2-6, with D perhaps matching TRBD1 (6 bases). CDR1 SGHRS and CDR2 YFSETQ come from the germline V gene. The CDR3 runs to 18 residues. The CDR3 is CASSLAGDTYSGANVLTF. CDR3 bases read: TGCGCCAGCAGTTTGGCCGGGGACACCTACTCTGGGGCCAACGTC.